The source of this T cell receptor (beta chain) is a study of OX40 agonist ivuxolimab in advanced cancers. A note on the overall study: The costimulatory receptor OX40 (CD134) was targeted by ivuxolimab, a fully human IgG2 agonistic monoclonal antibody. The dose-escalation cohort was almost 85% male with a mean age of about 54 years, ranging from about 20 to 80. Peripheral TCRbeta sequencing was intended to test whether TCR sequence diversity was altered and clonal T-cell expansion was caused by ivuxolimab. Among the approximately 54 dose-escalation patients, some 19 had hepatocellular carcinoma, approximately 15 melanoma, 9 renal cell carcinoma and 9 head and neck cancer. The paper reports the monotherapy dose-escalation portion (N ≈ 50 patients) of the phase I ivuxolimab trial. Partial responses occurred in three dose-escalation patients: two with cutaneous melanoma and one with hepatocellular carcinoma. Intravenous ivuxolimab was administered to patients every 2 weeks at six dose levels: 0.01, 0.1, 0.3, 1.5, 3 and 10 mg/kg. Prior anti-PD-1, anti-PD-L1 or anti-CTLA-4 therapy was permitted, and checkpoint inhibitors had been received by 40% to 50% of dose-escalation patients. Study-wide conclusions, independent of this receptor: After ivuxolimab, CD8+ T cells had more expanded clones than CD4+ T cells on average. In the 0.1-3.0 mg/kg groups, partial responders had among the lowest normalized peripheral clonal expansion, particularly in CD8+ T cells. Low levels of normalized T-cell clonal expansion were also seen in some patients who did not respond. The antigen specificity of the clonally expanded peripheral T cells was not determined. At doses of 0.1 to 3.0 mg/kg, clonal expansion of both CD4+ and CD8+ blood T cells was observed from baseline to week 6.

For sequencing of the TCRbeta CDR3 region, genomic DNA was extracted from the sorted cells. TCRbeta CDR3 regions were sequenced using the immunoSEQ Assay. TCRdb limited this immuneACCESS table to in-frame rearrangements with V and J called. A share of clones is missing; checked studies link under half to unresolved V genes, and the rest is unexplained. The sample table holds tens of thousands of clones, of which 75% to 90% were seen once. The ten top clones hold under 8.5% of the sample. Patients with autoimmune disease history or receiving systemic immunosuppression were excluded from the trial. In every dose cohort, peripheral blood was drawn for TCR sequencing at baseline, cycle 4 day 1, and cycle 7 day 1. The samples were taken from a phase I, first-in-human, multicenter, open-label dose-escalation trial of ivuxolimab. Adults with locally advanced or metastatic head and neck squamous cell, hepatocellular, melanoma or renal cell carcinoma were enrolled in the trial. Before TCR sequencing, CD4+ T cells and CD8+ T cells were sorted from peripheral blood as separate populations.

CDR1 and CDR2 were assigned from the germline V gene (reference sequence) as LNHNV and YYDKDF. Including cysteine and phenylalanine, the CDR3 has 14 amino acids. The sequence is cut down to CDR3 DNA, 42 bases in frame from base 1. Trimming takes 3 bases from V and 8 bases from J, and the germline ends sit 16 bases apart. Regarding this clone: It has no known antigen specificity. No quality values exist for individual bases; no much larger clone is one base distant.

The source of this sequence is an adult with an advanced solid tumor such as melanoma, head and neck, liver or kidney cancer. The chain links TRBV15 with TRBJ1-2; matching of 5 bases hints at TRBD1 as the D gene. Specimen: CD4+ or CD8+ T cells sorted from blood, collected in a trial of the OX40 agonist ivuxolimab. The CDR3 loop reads CATSRGGGALGYTF. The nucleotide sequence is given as TGTGCCACCAGCAGGGGGGGAGGGGCCCTCGGCTACACCTTC.